This T cell receptor (beta chain) came from a study of naive and memory T cell subsets. Both TRBC1 and TRBC2 were covered by a beta constant-region primer of two equimolar oligonucleotides. Four rounds of PCR amplified the ligated cDNA using nested alpha and beta constant-region primers plus SP2. Ligation attached a single-stranded oligonucleotide with a 12-nucleotide UMI and the SP2 primer to the cDNA 3' end. MiXCR was run by TCRdb on the UMI-ligation and nested PCR reads, yielding one entry per CDR3 protein. The profile shows 150,000 or so distinct CDR3 sequences, 22% of them singletons. This clonotype occurred a few times. Its antigen is not known. Regarding the study as a whole: From naive to CM, EM and EMRA, diversity decreased and Gini increased. A few larger clonotypes appeared in naive repertoires, especially CD8, possibly memory cells re-expressing CD45RA.

Overnight CMV lysate stimulation of fresh PBMCs defined donor CMV status by CD4+ IFNgamma. Germline loops: CDR1 KGHSH, CDR2 LQKENI. This CDR3 is built from 15 residues. V lost 4 bases and J lost 4; bases outside the gene matches: 7. The chain carries TRBV18 and TRBJ2-1; TRBD1 aligns across 7 bases. The clonotype comes from a human donor in good health. Sequencing was performed on naive CD4+ T cells from blood. This CDR3 reads CASSLTGTEYNEQFF. The DNA of the CDR3 is TGTGCCAGCTCACTAACCGGGACAGAGTACAATGAGCAGTTCTTC. Drawing the rest from reference TRBV18 and TRBJ2-1, the complete variable domain is NAGVMQNPRHLVRRRGQEARLRCSPMKGHSHVYWYRQLPEEGLKFMVYLQKENIIDESGMPKERFSAEFPKEGPSILRIQQVVRGDSAAYFCASSLTGTEYNEQFFGPGTRLTVL.